The T cell receptor (beta chain) under discussion was sequenced for a study of T cells in Graves' hyperthyroidism and ophthalmopathy. Whole-study results and caveats: Peripheral blood also featured most of the thyroid clonotypes expanded above 0.001.

Hyperthyroidism had been newly diagnosed in patients aged 18 to 65, and its duration was under 2 months. PBMCs were collected from an approximately 9.2 ml volume of fresh peripheral blood. CDR3 length: 17 residues. V lost 0 bases, J lost 4 bases, and 17 bases lay in between. The germline V gene has CDR1 SGHTA and CDR2 FQGNSA. This clonotype was seen at least ten times. Its antigen is unknown. TCR beta CDR3 regions were amplified from RNA. The TCR CDR3 first-round RT-PCR relied on the HTBI primer set. TCRdb ran MiXCR on the multiplex PCR reads and lists one entry per CDR3 protein. The top ten clones hold 9.5% to 12% of a sample with roughly 380,000 distinct CDR3 sequences, about 15% of them seen once.

The chain combines TRBV7-2 with TRBJ2-3; D is perhaps TRBD2 (6 bases). The specimen was blood. This TCR came from a woman in her sixties or seventies with Graves' hyperthyroidism. The CDR3 loop reads CASSLASGRGLADTQYF. CDR3 DNA sequence: TGTGCCAGCAGCTTAGCATCCGGGCGGGGTTTGGCAGATACGCAGTATTTT. Complete variable domain (other parts from reference TRBV7-2 and TRBJ2-3): GAGVSQSPSNKVTEKGKDVELRCDPISGHTALYWYRQSLGQGLEFLIYFQGNSAPDKSGLPSDRFSAERTGGSVSTLTIQRTQQEDSAVYLCASSLASGRGLADTQYFGPGTRLTVL.